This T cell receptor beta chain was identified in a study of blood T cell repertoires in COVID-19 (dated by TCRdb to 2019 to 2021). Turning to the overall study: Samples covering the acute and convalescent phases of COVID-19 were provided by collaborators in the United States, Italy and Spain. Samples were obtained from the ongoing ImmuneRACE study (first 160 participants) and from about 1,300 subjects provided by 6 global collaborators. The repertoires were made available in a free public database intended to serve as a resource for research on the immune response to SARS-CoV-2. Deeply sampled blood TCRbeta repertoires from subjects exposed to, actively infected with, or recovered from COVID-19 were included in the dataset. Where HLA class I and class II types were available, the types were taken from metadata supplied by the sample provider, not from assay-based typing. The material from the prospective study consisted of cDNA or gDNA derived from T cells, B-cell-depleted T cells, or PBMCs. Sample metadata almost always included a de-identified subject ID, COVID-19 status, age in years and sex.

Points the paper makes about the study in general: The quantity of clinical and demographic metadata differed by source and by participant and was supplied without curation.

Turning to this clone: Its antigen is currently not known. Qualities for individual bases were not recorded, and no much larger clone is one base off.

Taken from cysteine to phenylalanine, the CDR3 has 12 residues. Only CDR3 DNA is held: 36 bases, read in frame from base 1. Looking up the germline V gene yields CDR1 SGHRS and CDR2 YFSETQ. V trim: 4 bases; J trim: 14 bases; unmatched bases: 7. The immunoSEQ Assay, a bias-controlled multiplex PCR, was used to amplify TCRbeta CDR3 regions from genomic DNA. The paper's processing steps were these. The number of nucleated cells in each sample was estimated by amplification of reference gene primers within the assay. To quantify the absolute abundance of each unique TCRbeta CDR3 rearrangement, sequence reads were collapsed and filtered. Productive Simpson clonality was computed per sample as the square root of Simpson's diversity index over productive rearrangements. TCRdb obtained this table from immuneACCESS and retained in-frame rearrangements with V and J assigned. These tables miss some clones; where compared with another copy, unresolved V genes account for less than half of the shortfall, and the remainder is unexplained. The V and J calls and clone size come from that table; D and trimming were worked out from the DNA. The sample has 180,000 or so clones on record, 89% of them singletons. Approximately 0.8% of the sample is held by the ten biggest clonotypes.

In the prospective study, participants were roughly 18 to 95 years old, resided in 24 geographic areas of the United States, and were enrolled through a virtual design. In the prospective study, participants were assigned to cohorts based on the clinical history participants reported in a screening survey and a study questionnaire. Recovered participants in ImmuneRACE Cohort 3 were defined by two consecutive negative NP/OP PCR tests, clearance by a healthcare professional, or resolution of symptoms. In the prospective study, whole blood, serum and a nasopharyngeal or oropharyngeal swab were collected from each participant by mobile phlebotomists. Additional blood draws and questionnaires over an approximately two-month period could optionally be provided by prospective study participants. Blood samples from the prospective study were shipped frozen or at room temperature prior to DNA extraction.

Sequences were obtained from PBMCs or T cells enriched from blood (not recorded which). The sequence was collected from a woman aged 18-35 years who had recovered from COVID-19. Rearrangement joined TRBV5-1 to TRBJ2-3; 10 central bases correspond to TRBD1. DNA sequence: TGCGCCAGCAGCCTTCCGGGACAGGGGATGTATTTT. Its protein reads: CASSLPGQGMYF.